The next 20 T cell receptor beta chains were all read from a single sample in a study of blood T cell repertoires in COVID-19. Sequencing was performed with immunoSEQ multiplex PCR; in TCRdb, only in-frame clones are kept and a portion is missing. Of 56,000 or so clones in the sample, 89% were seen once. Sequenced input: peripheral blood. These receptors all come from a human donor in a cohort sampled during active COVID-19.

V is TRBV19 and J is TRBJ2-5; 11 bases fit TRBD1. The CDR3 covers 15 residues. Trimming took 5 bases from V and 5 from J; bases not matched to a gene: 7. CDR1 and CDR2 (germline): LNHDA, SQIVND (reference sequence). The CDR3 spells CASSGRTGGRETQYF. CDR3 nucleotide sequence: TGTGCCAGTAGTGGCAGGACAGGGGGCAGGGAGACCCAGTACTTC.

The CDR3 DNA reads as TGTGCCAGCAGCTTTGGGGGGACAGGGGCTACGCAGTATTTT. Amino acid sequence: CASSFGGTGATQYF. J is TRBJ2-3 and V is TRBV7-9; 10 nucleotides match TRBD1. This CDR3 is built from 14 residues. Germline CDR1 and CDR2: SEHNR and FQNEAQ (reference sequence). Trimming took 3 bases from V and 8 from J; bases not matched to a gene: 5.

The chain couples TRBV10-3 to TRBJ2-5, with 7 bases aligning to TRBD1. CDR3 length: 14 amino acids. V dropped 5 bases and J dropped 0; count of bases not matched to a gene: 3. CDR1 is ENHRY and CDR2 is SYGVKD in the germline V gene. This CDR3 reads CAISRDSNQETQYF. The CDR3 DNA reads as TGTGCCATCAGTAGGGACAGCAACCAAGAGACCCAGTACTTC.

This rearrangement joins TRBV6-5 to TRBJ1-1; 7 nucleotides agree with TRBD1. The trim removed 1 base at V and 6 bases at J, leaving 11 bases unmatched. Germline V gene data show CDR1 as MNHEY and CDR2 as SVGAGI. The CDR3 has 16 amino acids. The CDR3 protein is CASSYYSQDRPAEAFF. CDR3 bases: TGTGCCAGCAGTTACTACTCCCAGGACAGGCCCGCTGAAGCTTTCTTT.

The rearrangement joins TRBV15 to TRBJ2-1; possible D gene TRBD1, 6 bases. The CDR3 has 16 residues. Per the germline V gene, CDR1 is LNHNV and CDR2 is YYDKDF (reference sequence). The ends were cut back, 1 base at V and 3 bases at J, with 13 bases in the middle. The CDR3 nucleotides are TGTGCCACCAGCAGAGCAGGGGCAGGGAACTACAATGAGCAGTTCTTC. This codes for CATSRAGAGNYNEQFF.

V usage is TRBV11-2 and J usage is TRBJ2-1; D is unclear. This CDR3 is 12 amino acids long. The germline V and J ends were trimmed by 0 bases and 8 bases, with 5 bases remaining between them. CDR1 and CDR2 from the germline V gene are SGHAT and FQNNGV. The CDR3 DNA is TGTGCCAGCAGCTTAGATCGAGATGAGCAGTTCTTC. The encoded protein is CASSLDRDEQFF.

The chain carries TRBV6-2 or TRBV6-3 and TRBJ1-2; 8 nucleotides match TRBD1. The CDR3 extends over 13 amino acids. Trimming took 4 bases from V and 8 from J; bases not matched to a gene: 6. In germline, CDR1 is MNHEY, CDR2 SVGEGT. CDR3 amino acids: CASSWGQAAGYTF. CDR3 nucleotides: TGTGCCAGCAGTTGGGGACAGGCTGCGGGCTACACCTTC.

The V call is TRBV18, the J call TRBJ1-4, with 7 nucleotides matching TRBD1. Germline V gene sequence: CDR1 KGHSH, CDR2 LQKENI. The junction had 8 bases not matched to a gene; V was cut back by 5 bases and J by 8 bases. The CDR3 sequence is 14 residues long. The CDR3 sequence is CASSNRGEGEKLFF. DNA for the CDR3: TGTGCCAGCTCAAACAGGGGTGAAGGCGAAAAACTGTTTTTT.

This clone was found once. The V and J genes are TRBV3-1 (or the pseudogene TRBV3-2) and TRBJ2-5; 15 bases line up with TRBD2. Unmatched junction bases numbered 9, after V lost 3 bases and J lost 4 bases. Germline V gives CDR1 LGHDT, CDR2 YNNKEL (reference sequence). CDR3 length equals 18 residues. The CDR3 is CASSHRTSGGAVGETQYF. CDR3 nucleotide sequence: TGTGCCAGCAGCCATCGGACTAGCGGGGGGGCAGTGGGAGAGACCCAGTACTTC.

J is TRBJ2-7 and V is TRBV7-3; 7 positions agree with TRBD2. CDR1 SGHTA and CDR2 FQGTGA come from the germline V gene. The CDR3 runs 14 residues. Trimming removed 5 bases from V and 6 bases from J; junction bases left unmatched: 10. The CDR3 loop reads CASSLSGEGSEQYF. The CDR3 DNA sequence: TGTGCCAGCAGCCTCTCGGGGGAGGGATCCGAGCAGTACTTC.

The CDR3 bases are TGTGCCAGTACCCTCGACACTGAAGCTTTCTTT. Its protein is CASTLDTEAFF. The chain has TRBV19 and TRBJ1-1; D remains unclear. Germline V gene lookup returns CDR1 LNHDA and CDR2 SQIVND (reference sequence). With 7 bases removed from V and 3 bases from J, the gap between germline ends came to 6 bases. This CDR3 has 11 residues. The variable domain in full, completed from reference TRBV19 and TRBJ1-1, reads DGGITQSPKYLFRKEGQNVTLSCEQNLNHDAMYWYRQDPGQGLRLIYYSQIVNDFQKGDIAEGYSVSREKKESFPLTVTSAQKNPTAFYLCASTLDTEAFFGQGTRLTVV.

This CDR3 is CASSIDATVAEAFF. In nucleotides, the CDR3 is TGTGCCAGTAGTATAGATGCGACAGTTGCTGAAGCTTTCTTT. V and J are TRBV19 and TRBJ1-1; weak D call: TRBD1 (5 bases). Germline-derived CDR1 and CDR2 are LNHDA and SQIVND (reference sequence). The CDR3 has 14 residues. The germline V and J ends were trimmed by 0 bases and 6 bases, with 11 bases remaining between them.

This sequence joins TRBV27 and TRBJ2-3; 9 bases line up with TRBD2. Germline values: CDR1 MNHEY, CDR2 SMNVEV (reference sequence). This CDR3 spans 17 amino acids. With V trimmed by 6 bases and J by 2 bases, 12 bases remained unmatched. The CDR3 protein is CASSRSPSGVVTDTQYF. DNA of the CDR3: TGTGCCAGCAGCCGGTCCCCTAGCGGGGTGGTCACAGATACGCAGTATTTT.

Here the CDR3 reads CASSPNEISHAFF. DNA of the CDR3: TGTGCCAGCAGTCCCAATGAGATCTCGCACGCTTTCTTT. This chain links TRBV6-2 or TRBV6-3 with TRBJ1-1; D not resolved. CDR3 size: 13 residues. V gave up 5 bases and J gave up 11 bases, with 18 bases separating them. Germline values: CDR1 MNHEY, CDR2 SVGEGT.

The rearrangement links TRBV19 to TRBJ1-5, with 7 positions matching TRBD1. V shed 6 bases and J 9 bases; nucleotides not matched to a gene: 11. This CDR3 is 14 amino acids long. CDR1 is LNHDA, CDR2 SQIVND, per germline (reference sequence). CDR3 DNA: TGTGCCAGTAGCACCGGGACAGATTCACGGCCCCAGCATTTT. Protein sequence: CASSTGTDSRPQHF. Full variable domain (missing parts from reference TRBV19 and TRBJ1-5): DGGITQSPKYLFRKEGQNVTLSCEQNLNHDAMYWYRQDPGQGLRLIYYSQIVNDFQKGDIAEGYSVSREKKESFPLTVTSAQKNPTAFYLCASSTGTDSRPQHFGDGTRLSIL.

V and J are TRBV2 and TRBJ2-3, with TRBD2 matching over 7 bases. CDR1 and CDR2 from the germline V gene are SNHLY and FYNNEI. CDR3 size: 15 residues. The junction had 4 bases not matched to a gene; V was cut back by 4 bases and J by 0 bases. The CDR3 DNA reads TGTGCCAGCAGTGTCGGGGGGATCAGCACAGATACGCAGTATTTT. This sequence encodes CASSVGGISTDTQYF.

The genes are TRBV20-1 and TRBJ2-1, with a weak D call TRBD1 (5 bases). The CDR3 spans 10 residues. The germline gives CDR1 DFQATT, CDR2 SNEGSKA (reference sequence). Trimming took 3 bases from V and 12 from J, leaving 9 bases between them. CDR3: CSASYRGQFF. CDR3 in DNA: TGCAGTGCTAGTTATAGGGGGCAGTTCTTC.

The chain combines TRBV7-8 with TRBJ1-2, with D perhaps matching TRBD1 (6 bases). Looked up from germline, CDR1 is SGHVS and CDR2 is FQNEAQ. The CDR3 spans 13 residues. The V end was cut by 1 base, the J end by 13 bases, with 16 bases between. The CDR3: CASSLGGQGESTF. CDR3 sequence (DNA): TGTGCCAGCAGCTTAGGGGGACAAGGGGAAAGCACCTTC.

The sample holds a few counts of this clone. The CDR3 loop reads CASSLDGSYEQYF. The CDR3 DNA reads TGTGCCAGCAGCTTGGACGGGTCCTACGAGCAGTACTTC. This chain joins TRBV5-4 and TRBJ2-7, with D unclear. Trimming left V 0 bases short and J 1 base short, with 5 bases between. This CDR3 comprises 13 residues. Germline V gene sequence: CDR1 SGHNT, CDR2 YYREEE (reference sequence).

This clone was counted a single time. The gene calls are TRBV5-4 and TRBJ2-2; D is possibly TRBD2 (7 bases). The CDR3 has 16 amino acids. Germline values: CDR1 SGHNT, CDR2 YYREEE (reference sequence). V shed 4 bases and J shed 2 bases, with 15 bases lying between them. In nucleotides, the CDR3 is TGTGCCAGCAGCCTCGGGGGGCTTGGTAACACCGGGGAGCTGTTTTTT. Its translation is CASSLGGLGNTGELFF.